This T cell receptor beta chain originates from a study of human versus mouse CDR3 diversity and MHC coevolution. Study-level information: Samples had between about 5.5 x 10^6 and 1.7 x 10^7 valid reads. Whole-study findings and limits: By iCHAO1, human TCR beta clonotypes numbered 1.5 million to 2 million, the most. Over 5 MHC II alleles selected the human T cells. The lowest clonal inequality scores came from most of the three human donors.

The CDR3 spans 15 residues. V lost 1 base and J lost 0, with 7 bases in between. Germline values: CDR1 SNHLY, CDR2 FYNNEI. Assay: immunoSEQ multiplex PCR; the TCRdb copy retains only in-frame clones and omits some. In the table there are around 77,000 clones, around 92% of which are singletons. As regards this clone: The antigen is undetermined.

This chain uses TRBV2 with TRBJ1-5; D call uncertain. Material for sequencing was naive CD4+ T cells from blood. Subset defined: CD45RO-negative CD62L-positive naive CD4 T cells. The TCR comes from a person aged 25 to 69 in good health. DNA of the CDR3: TGTGCCAGCAGTGAAGGACTATCTAGCAATCAGCCCCAGCATTTT. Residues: CASSEGLSSNQPQHF.